The following is a T cell receptor beta chain sequence with its context. This clone's antigen is unknown. Sequencing used an Illumina HiSeq 2000. The TCR beta cDNA libraries were made using 5'RACE template switching, a step that added both a universal primer site and unique molecular identifiers. cDNA synthesis was primed from the TCR beta constant segment, followed by two successive PCR amplification steps. Regarding the original processing steps: Reads were demultiplexed and grouped by UMI with MIGEC, and clonotypes were assembled and quantified with MiTCR. To exclude erroneous sequences, any TCR cDNA sequence not supported by at least two reads was discarded. The tcR package was used for downstream repertoire analysis, and clonotypes were matched between fractions using CDR3 nucleotide sequence together with V segment. Antigen specificity was annotated against VDJdb with VDJmatch, allowing one amino acid substitution in CDR3. After the reads were reprocessed by TCRdb, one entry was made per CDR3 protein sequence, with no DNA. TCRdb's processing, not the authors' own work, is the source of the V and J calls. The sample table gives about 410,000 distinct CDR3 sequences. The biggest ten clones account for about 10% of the sample.

A commercial ELISA kit detecting HCMV-specific IgG in serum was used to determine HCMV serostatus. Peripheral blood mononuclear cells were isolated from blood by Ficoll density gradient centrifugation. This entry belongs to a study of T cells expressing NK-cell markers (dated by TCRdb to 2018 to 2021). The study in broad terms: Three sorted T-cell subsets (CD3+CD56+NKG2C+, CD3+CD56+NKG2C- and CD3+CD56-NKG2C+) from 7 to 9 donors had their TCR beta-chain repertoires profiled. Of the eight sequenced donors, seven were found to be HCMV-seropositive and one was found to be HCMV-seronegative. Libraries were sequenced as 2 x 150 bp reads on Illumina HiSeq 2000/2500, MiSeq or NextSeq. The eight sequenced donors were randomly selected healthy volunteers, three men and five women.

The study at large found these results: For six donors, the dominant CD3+CD56+NKG2C+ clonotypes were among the top 10 CD8+ clonotypes and accounted for about 1.0-7.0% of CD8+ T cells. Those dominant clonotypes were again the most abundant among CD3+CD56-NKG2C+ cells in a handful of donors, at about 28.3-60.1%. It remained unclear whether the expanded NKG2C-expressing T cell clones were specific for HCMV antigens.

CDR1 and CDR2 (SEHNR, FQNEAQ) derive from the germline V gene (reference sequence). From the cysteine up to the phenylalanine, the CDR3 has a length of 17 residues. No DNA is listed. Source material: blood T cells: a sorted CD56 or NKG2C T cell subset, CD4+ or CD8+ T cells, or bulk PBMC T cells (not recorded which). The TCR originated in a woman in her 50s in good health. Donor details come from another sample of the same person, matched by shared clones. The chain couples TRBV7-9 to TRBJ2-7; TCRdb calls TRBD1, which cannot be checked without DNA. The CDR3 region: CASSLAPGGGDSYEQYF.